This entry lists 12 T cell receptor beta chains sequenced from one sample in a study of blood T cell repertoires in COVID-19. Repertoires were generated with immunoSEQ multiplex PCR, while TCRdb's copy carries only in-frame clones and drops some. This repertoire shows 200,000 or so clones, around 86% found once; its top ten account for approximately 5%. The sample consisted of peripheral blood. These receptors all stem from a human donor in a cohort sampled during active COVID-19.

The chain recombines TRBV5-4 with TRBJ1-6; D remains unclear. V shed 4 bases and J shed 10 bases, with 15 bases lying between them. This CDR3 is 14 amino acids long. From germline, CDR1 is SGHNT and CDR2 YYREEE (reference sequence). CDR3 amino acids: CASSPWEGESPLHF. In DNA, the CDR3 is TGTGCCAGCAGCCCCTGGGAGGGTGAATCACCCCTCCACTTT.

V gene TRBV28 combines with J gene TRBJ1-2; TRBD1 matches 7 bases. The CDR3 has 14 amino acids. CDR1 is MDHEN, CDR2 SYDVKM, per germline. Unmatched junction bases numbered 5, after V lost 6 bases and J lost 1 base. The CDR3 DNA sequence: TGTGCCAGCAGGTCGACAGGGCTTAACTATGGCTACACCTTC. Translating it yields CASRSTGLNYGYTF.

This clone was recorded a few times. J is TRBJ1-2 and V is TRBV6-2 or TRBV6-3; D is unclear. With 5 bases removed from V and 8 bases from J, the gap between germline ends came to 12 bases. This CDR3 region has 12 residues. Germline lookup yields CDR1 MNHEY and CDR2 SVGEGT. The CDR3: CASSPARVGYTF. CDR3 bases: TGTGCCAGCAGTCCAGCCCGGGTGGGCTACACCTTC.

The genes are TRBV6-1 and TRBJ1-5; D unclear. With 3 bases removed from V and 2 bases from J, the gap between germline ends came to 11 bases. Per the germline V gene, CDR1 is MNHNS and CDR2 is SASEGT. This CDR3 has 15 amino acids. The CDR3 protein is CASSEELMGNQPQHF. The DNA for the CDR3 is TGTGCCAGCAGTGAGGAGTTGATGGGCAATCAGCCCCAGCATTTT.

This chain uses TRBV19 with TRBJ2-7, with 9 bases identical to TRBD2. Germline V gives CDR1 LNHDA, CDR2 SQIVND (reference sequence). V shed 3 bases and J 6 bases; nucleotides not matched to a gene: 3. The CDR3 length is 13 residues. The CDR3 loop reads CASSMVAGVEQYF. The CDR3 DNA reads TGTGCCAGTAGTATGGTAGCGGGAGTCGAGCAGTACTTC. The full variable domain, rest sourced from reference TRBV19 and TRBJ2-7, is DGGITQSPKYLFRKEGQNVTLSCEQNLNHDAMYWYRQDPGQGLRLIYYSQIVNDFQKGDIAEGYSVSREKKESFPLTVTSAQKNPTAFYLCASSMVAGVEQYFGPGTRLTVT.

The chain links TRBV20-1 to TRBJ2-5; 8 bases match TRBD2. Trimming at V came to 6 bases and at J to 1 base, leaving 7 bases not matched to a gene. The CDR3 sequence is 14 residues long. Germline V gene data show CDR1 as DFQATT and CDR2 as SNEGSKA (reference sequence). The CDR3 reads CSASSGAIQETQYF. In DNA, the CDR3 is TGCAGTGCAAGTAGCGGGGCCATCCAAGAGACCCAGTACTTC.

This clone was seen once. The CDR3 is CASSLLPGGNYGYTF. The CDR3 DNA follows: TGTGCCAGCAGCTTATTACCAGGGGGGAACTATGGCTACACCTTC. The chain couples TRBV7-2 to TRBJ1-2; 7 bases fit TRBD1. The CDR3 is 15 amino acids. Germline CDR1 is SGHTA and CDR2 is FQGNSA. Trimming removed 2 bases from V and 2 bases from J; junction bases left unmatched: 5.

J is TRBJ2-3 and V is TRBV4-1; 14 nucleotides agree with TRBD2. The length of the CDR3 is 22 residues. J was trimmed by 0 bases and V by 1 base; bases with no gene match: 15. Germline values: CDR1 MGHRA, CDR2 YSYEKL. The CDR3 loop reads CASSQGRVSGLAGAASTDTQYF. The CDR3 coding sequence is TGCGCCAGCAGCCAAGGCAGGGTCTCGGGACTAGCGGGGGCCGCTAGCACAGATACGCAGTATTTT.

The chain carries TRBV30 and TRBJ1-2; perhaps TRBD1 as D (5 bases). CDR1 and CDR2 from the germline V gene are GTSNPN and SVGIG (reference sequence). This CDR3 is 12 amino acids long. V was shortened by 5 bases and J by 4 bases, with 11 bases between the two germline ends. The CDR3 is CAWETAFYGYTF. The CDR3 region has the DNA TGTGCCTGGGAGACAGCGTTCTATGGCTACACCTTC. The whole variable domain, remainder taken from reference TRBV30 and TRBJ1-2, is SQTIHQWPATLVQPVGSPLSLECTVEGTSNPNLYWYRQAAGRGLQLLFYSVGIGQISSEVPQNLSASRPQDRQFILSSKKLLLSDSGFYLCAWETAFYGYTFGSGTRLTVV.

V gene TRBV7-9 combines with J gene TRBJ1-4; the D gene is possibly TRBD1 (5 bases). There are 15 residues in the CDR3. Trimming took off 1 base at V and 6 bases at J, with 12 bases between the two ends. The germline CDR1 and CDR2 sequences are SEHNR and FQNEAQ (reference sequence). The CDR3 nucleotides are TGTGCCAGCAGCTTAGTGTCAGGGTTGGATGAAAAACTGTTTTTT. Protein product: CASSLVSGLDEKLFF.

CDR3 bases: TGCGCCAGCAGGTCGGGACTACCTATCACAGATACGCAGTATTTT. Translated, it gives CASRSGLPITDTQYF. The chain uses TRBV5-1 and TRBJ2-3; 7 bases line up with TRBD2. Germline V lookup: CDR1 SGHRS, CDR2 YFSETQ. V was clipped by 5 bases and J by 2 bases; unmatched bases: 8. The CDR3 is 15 amino acids.

Only one count was recorded for this clone. The J gene is TRBJ1-2, the V gene TRBV2, with 12 bases matching TRBD1. Per germline, CDR1 SNHLY and CDR2 FYNNEI. The CDR3 totals 15 residues. J lost 8 bases, V lost 2 bases, and 6 bases had no gene match. The CDR3 DNA follows: TGTGCCAGCAGTGAAACAGGGACAGGGGGCGAGGGCTACACCTTC. Residues: CASSETGTGGEGYTF.